This T cell receptor beta chain was captured in a study of memory CD4+ T cells and cytomegalovirus serostatus. This table comes from immunoSEQ multiplex PCR, and its TCRdb copy is limited to in-frame clones, with some not included. The sample records around 60,000 clones, around 86% being singletons. The sort gate was single viable CD3+CD4+CD8-CD45RO+ cells for memory CD4+ T cells. Germline loops: CDR1 KGHSH, CDR2 LQKENI. The CDR3 contains 14 residues. V shed 6 bases, J shed 1 base, and the junction held 3 bases outside the gene matches. The TCR comes from an adult in good health and CMV-seronegative. The sequencing input was memory CD4+ T cells from blood. This rearrangement joins TRBV18 to TRBJ1-1; 9 bases align to TRBD1. This CDR3 reads CASSTGGSNTEAFF. The CDR3 region has the DNA TGTGCCAGCTCGACAGGGGGATCGAACACTGAAGCTTTCTTT. The entire variable domain, with the rest obtained from reference TRBV18 and TRBJ1-1, is as follows: NAGVMQNPRHLVRRRGQEARLRCSPMKGHSHVYWYRQLPEEGLKFMVYLQKENIIDESGMPKERFSAEFPKEGPSILRIQQVVRGDSAAYFCASSTGGSNTEAFFGQGTRLTVV.